One sample yielded the 13 T cell receptor beta chains listed below, sequenced in a study of molecular identifiers for immune sequencing clone quantification. TCRdb processed the PCR reads anew with MiXCR; each CDR3 protein has one entry. The sample records just under 65,000 distinct CDR3 sequences, around a fifth being singletons. What was sequenced was naive CD8+ T cells from blood, with Jurkat cell RNA spiked in. Subset: FACS-sorted CD8+CD4-CCR7+CD45RA+ naive T cells. The origin of the receptors is a human donor in good health. Some libraries in this study had Jurkat cell RNA spiked in.

The chain carries TRBV5-4 and TRBJ1-3; perhaps TRBD1 as D (6 bases). Trimming removed 7 bases at V and 1 base at J, with 9 bases between. The CDR3 totals 13 residues. Germline CDR1 and CDR2: SGHNT and YYREEE (reference sequence). CDR3 region: CASSQGSGNTIYF. The CDR3 coding sequence is TGTGCCAGCTCACAGGGATCTGGAAACACCATATATTTT.

Remarks on this clonotype: Possible read error: a much larger clone is one base away. The CDR3 here is CASSSVKGVSLAGYNEQFF. The CDR3 nucleotides read TGTGCCAGCAGCTCAGTTAAAGGCGTGAGTCTAGCGGGTTACAATGAGCAGTTCTTC. The genes are TRBV7-2 and TRBJ2-1, with 8 bases matching TRBD2. The germline V gene has CDR1 SGHTA and CDR2 FQGNSA. Trimming took 4 bases from V and 4 from J; bases not matched to a gene: 18. The length of the CDR3 is 19 residues.

This clonotype was observed at least ten times. This chain uses TRBV5-6 with TRBJ2-3, with D tentatively TRBD2 (6 bases). Germline V CDR1 and CDR2: SGHDT, YYEEEE. This CDR3 has 18 amino acids. Trimming stripped 4 bases from V and 4 bases from J, with 25 bases between. The CDR3 sequence: CASSALLAGISPADTQYF. The CDR3 coding sequence is TGTGCCAGCAGCGCCCTACTTGCGGGAATAAGCCCCGCAGATACGCAGTATTTT.

Ten or more counts support this clonotype. The chain links TRBV5-6 to TRBJ2-7; TRBD2 matches 9 bases. The CDR3 runs to 16 residues. Losses at the gene ends were 3 bases for V and 5 bases for J; bases not matched to a gene: 12. Germline V gene data show CDR1 as SGHDT and CDR2 as YYEEEE. As DNA, the CDR3 is TGTGCCAGCAGCTCATCACTCATAGCGGGAGAGGACGAGCAGTACTTC. Translated: CASSSSLIAGEDEQYF.

This clonotype was recorded many times. The chain combines TRBV6-1 with TRBJ2-7; perhaps TRBD2 as D (5 bases). V was shortened by 1 base and J by 9 bases, with 13 bases between the two germline ends. The CDR3 covers 13 residues. Germline CDR1 and CDR2: MNHNS and SASEGT. This CDR3 reads CASSEVPDGGQYF. The CDR3 DNA reads TGTGCCAGCAGTGAAGTCCCCGACGGAGGGCAGTACTTC.

The chain uses TRBV28 and TRBJ1-5, with TRBD1 matching 9 bases. Germline V lookup: CDR1 MDHEN, CDR2 SYDVKM. J was trimmed by 7 bases and V by 5 bases; bases with no gene match: 9. The CDR3 covers 15 residues. CDR3 sequence: CASSVGQGFRQPQHF. Written as DNA, the CDR3 is TGTGCCAGCAGTGTAGGACAGGGGTTTAGGCAGCCCCAGCATTTT.

V gene TRBV29-1 combines with J gene TRBJ2-2; no reliable D call. The V gene's germline CDR1 is SQVTM and CDR2 ANQGSEA. This CDR3 region has 15 residues. Trimming removed 5 bases from V and 2 bases from J, with 15 bases in between. CDR3 in DNA: TGCAGCGTTACATTGGACCCAACAAACACCGGGGAGCTGTTTTTT. Translation gives CSVTLDPTNTGELFF.

A word on this clonotype: A single base separates this from a much larger clone, so it may be a read error. The CDR3 region is CASSLEQGHNEQFF. The CDR3 nucleotides read TGTGCCAGCAGCTTAGAACAGGGGCACAATGAGCAGTTCTTC. The chain combines TRBV7-9 with TRBJ2-1, with 7 positions matching TRBD1. Germline CDR1 reads SEHNR; CDR2 reads FQNEAQ (reference sequence). This CDR3 comprises 14 residues. V gave up 1 base and J gave up 5 bases; unmatched junction bases: 2.

As concerns this clonotype: A much bigger clone sits one base away, suggesting this may be a read error. This chain joins TRBV7-9 and TRBJ2-5, with 8 bases fitting TRBD1. Germline assignment: CDR1 SEHNR and CDR2 FQNEAQ (reference sequence). The CDR3 has 13 amino acids. Written as DNA, the CDR3 is TGTGCCACCCGGACAGGGAGCCAAGATACCCAGTACTTC. Protein sequence: CATRTGSQDTQYF.

This clonotype was observed at least ten times. The chain recombines TRBV7-9 with TRBJ1-2; D is possibly TRBD1 (5 bases). The CDR3 consists of 16 residues. V shed 3 bases and J shed 1 base, with 15 bases lying between them. Germline CDR1 and CDR2: SEHNR and FQNEAQ (reference sequence). CDR3 sequence reads: CASSFTGAGGNYGYTF. The DNA of the CDR3 is TGTGCCAGCAGCTTTACCGGGGCCGGGGGTAACTATGGCTACACCTTC.

This clonotype came up many times. The V and J genes are TRBV28 and TRBJ2-1; D is unclear. The ends were cut back, 3 bases at V and 6 bases at J, with 6 bases in the middle. The CDR3 is made up of 12 amino acids. Germline V gives CDR1 MDHEN, CDR2 SYDVKM. This chain's CDR3 is CASSFPLNEQFF. Written as DNA, the CDR3 is TGTGCCAGCAGTTTTCCCCTCAATGAGCAGTTCTTC.

This clonotype has a count of ten or more. This chain uses TRBV29-1 with TRBJ2-7; D is unclear. The CDR3 totals 14 residues. CDR1 is SQVTM, CDR2 ANQGSEA, per germline. The germline V and J ends were trimmed by 0 bases and 2 bases, with 11 bases remaining between them. The CDR3 DNA sequence: TGCAGCGTTGAAGATGGTAACCGAGCCTACGAGCAGTACTTC. It is translated as CSVEDGNRAYEQYF.

This clonotype came up many times. The chain employs TRBV5-5 and TRBJ2-7; TRBD2 matches 9 bases. This CDR3 spans 15 amino acids. Trimming took 4 bases from V and 3 from J; bases not matched to a gene: 8. Germline V gene sequence: CDR1 SGHKS, CDR2 YYEKEE (reference sequence). The CDR3 bases are TGTGCCAGCAGCCTCAGCGGGAGGCCCCTCTACGAGCAGTACTTC. Its protein product is CASSLSGRPLYEQYF. Drawing the rest from reference TRBV5-5 and TRBJ2-7, the complete variable domain is DAGVTQSPTHLIKTRGQQVTLRCSPISGHKSVSWYQQVLGQGPQFIFQYYEKEERGRGNFPDRFSARQFPNYSSELNVNALLLGDSALYLCASSLSGRPLYEQYFGPGTRLTVT.